The 31 T cell receptor beta chains listed next were all sequenced from one sample in a study of control samples from healthy donors and cancer patients. Some clones are missing from TCRdb's copy, which holds only in-frame ones; the method was immunoSEQ multiplex PCR. In the table there are about 130,000 clones, approximately 92% of which are singletons. The sequenced sample was blood. These receptors came from a middle-aged man in good health.

The chain uses TRBV18 and TRBJ1-1; D possibly corresponds to TRBD1 (5 bases). This CDR3 contains 15 residues. V lost 3 bases and J lost 1, with 12 bases in between. CDR1 and CDR2 (germline): KGHSH, LQKENI. The CDR3 loop is CASSPAAGRNTEAFF. The CDR3 nucleotides read TGTGCCAGCTCACCCGCGGCAGGGAGGAACACTGAAGCTTTCTTT. The full variable domain, rest sourced from reference TRBV18 and TRBJ1-1, is NAGVMQNPRHLVRRRGQEARLRCSPMKGHSHVYWYRQLPEEGLKFMVYLQKENIIDESGMPKERFSAEFPKEGPSILRIQQVVRGDSAAYFCASSPAAGRNTEAFFGQGTRLTVV.

The V gene is TRBV7-9, the J gene TRBJ2-7, with D uncertain. Per the germline V gene, CDR1 is SEHNR and CDR2 is FQNEAQ (reference sequence). Trimming took 2 bases from V and 5 from J, leaving 13 bases between them. The CDR3 extends over 14 amino acids. The CDR3 region has the DNA TGTGCCAGCAGCTTACTTGCAGAGTCCCACGAGCAGTACTTC. Translated: CASSLLAESHEQYF. The variable domain in full, completed from reference TRBV7-9 and TRBJ2-7, reads DTGVSQNPRHKITKRGQNVTFRCDPISEHNRLYWYRQTLGQGPEFLTYFQNEAQLEKSRLLSDRFSAERPKGSFSTLEIQRTEQGDSAMYLCASSLLAESHEQYFGPGTRLTVT.

This chain connects TRBV12-5 to TRBJ1-6; D gene unclear. V dropped 0 bases and J dropped 10 bases, with 4 bases sitting between them. The germline V gene encodes CDR1 LGHNT and CDR2 FRNRAP. This CDR3 has 12 amino acids. CDR3 coding DNA: TGTGCTAGTGGTTTGGTAGAATCACCCCTCCACTTT. It codes for CASGLVESPLHF.

This clone was counted a single time. The V call is TRBV5-1, the J call TRBJ1-5; D gene ambiguous. The CDR3 loop spans 15 amino acids. Germline V gene sequence: CDR1 SGHRS, CDR2 YFSETQ. V was clipped by 0 bases and J by 5 bases, with 12 bases between them. CDR3 sequence (DNA): TGCGCCAGCAGCTTGGACAGTCGTCGAGATCAGCCCCAGCATTTT. Translation gives CASSLDSRRDQPQHF.

The CDR3 DNA reads TGCGCCAGCCGGACAGGGCTTGACAATGAGCAGTTCTTC. It codes for CASRTGLDNEQFF. V usage is TRBV5-1 and J usage is TRBJ2-1, with 8 bases matching TRBD1. The length of the CDR3 is 13 residues. Trimming removed 7 bases from V and 5 bases from J; junction bases left unmatched: 5. The germline gives CDR1 SGHRS, CDR2 YFSETQ.

This clone was detected a few times. V usage is TRBV19 and J usage is TRBJ2-4; a weak D match, TRBD2 (6 bases). Trimming took off 5 bases at V and 3 bases at J, with 14 bases between the two ends. There are 15 residues in the CDR3. CDR1 is LNHDA and CDR2 is SQIVND in the germline V gene (reference sequence). The CDR3 is CASSVAGLLKNIQYF. The CDR3 DNA reads TGTGCCAGTAGTGTGGCGGGGTTACTCAAAAACATTCAGTACTTC. Looking up the rest from reference TRBV19 and TRBJ2-4 gives the full variable domain: DGGITQSPKYLFRKEGQNVTLSCEQNLNHDAMYWYRQDPGQGLRLIYYSQIVNDFQKGDIAEGYSVSREKKESFPLTVTSAQKNPTAFYLCASSVAGLLKNIQYFGAGTRLSVL.

The sample holds one count of this clone. The J gene is TRBJ1-6, the V gene TRBV7-9; D is perhaps TRBD1 (5 bases). This CDR3 is 14 amino acids long. CDR1 and CDR2 (germline): SEHNR, FQNEAQ (reference sequence). With 1 base removed from V and 9 bases from J, the gap between germline ends came to 10 bases. CDR3 protein: CASSLEAGSSPLHF. CDR3 nucleotide sequence: TGTGCCAGCAGCTTAGAGGCAGGGAGTTCACCCCTCCACTTT.

The rearrangement uses TRBV4-1 and TRBJ1-6, with D possibly TRBD1 on 5 matching bases. The V end was cut by 3 bases, the J end by 7 bases, with 16 bases between. CDR3 length equals 16 residues. Germline V gene lookup returns CDR1 MGHRA and CDR2 YSYEKL. Here the CDR3 DNA reads TGCGCCAGCAGCCAGGGGACGGGCGGGGGAAATTCACCCCTCCACTTT. Protein product: CASSQGTGGGNSPLHF.

The V and J genes are TRBV7-9 and TRBJ2-3, with TRBD1 matching over 8 bases. The CDR3 has 15 residues. Germline V gene data show CDR1 as SEHNR and CDR2 as FQNEAQ (reference sequence). Losses at the gene ends were 5 bases for V and 6 bases for J; bases not matched to a gene: 10. CDR3 in amino acids: CASSTDRGAWDTQYF. In DNA, the CDR3 is TGTGCCAGCAGCACCGACAGGGGCGCCTGGGATACGCAGTATTTT.

This clone was seen ten or more times. The chain employs TRBV12-3 or TRBV12-4 and TRBJ1-6, with unresolved D. V shed 4 bases and J shed 7 bases, with 5 bases lying between them. The CDR3 covers 12 residues. CDR3 region: CASSSQNSPLHF. The CDR3, as DNA: TGTGCCAGCAGTTCACAAAATTCACCCCTCCACTTT.

The chain carries TRBV13 and TRBJ1-3; 7 bases match TRBD1. This CDR3 region has 14 residues. The V gene's germline CDR1 is PRHDT and CDR2 FYEKMQ (reference sequence). V dropped 2 bases and J dropped 7; count of bases not matched to a gene: 5. The chain's CDR3 is CASSLRQGVNTIYF. The CDR3 DNA is TGTGCCAGCAGCTTAAGGCAGGGGGTGAACACCATATATTTT.

The chain joins TRBV9 to TRBJ2-3; D might be TRBD1 (5 bases). Germline V gene data show CDR1 as SGDLS and CDR2 as YYNGEE. V dropped 4 bases and J dropped 2 bases, with 14 bases sitting between them. This CDR3 is 15 amino acids long. CDR3 region: CASSPQGDPTDTQYF. CDR3 bases: TGTGCCAGCAGCCCCCAGGGTGACCCCACAGATACGCAGTATTTT.

This clone was seen only once. CDR3: CASSLFESTEAFF. The CDR3 coding sequence is TGTGCCAGCAGCTTATTCGAGAGCACTGAAGCTTTCTTT. This chain connects TRBV7-2 to TRBJ1-1; D ambiguous. V was pared by 2 bases and J by 4 bases, with 8 bases between. The CDR3 totals 13 residues. Germline CDR1 reads SGHTA; CDR2 reads FQGNSA.

The chain carries TRBV6-1 and TRBJ2-4; 11 positions match TRBD2. After removal of 0 bases from V and 0 bases from J, the junction contained 10 bases not matched to a gene. The CDR3 runs 20 residues. Looked up from germline, CDR1 is MNHNS and CDR2 is SASEGT. The CDR3 DNA reads as TGTGCCAGCAGTGAAGCAACCGGACTAGCGGGCCAGCTAGCCAAAAACATTCAGTACTTC. Protein product: CASSEATGLAGQLAKNIQYF.

The genes are TRBV9 and TRBJ1-6; no firm D call. The V end lost 4 bases, the J end lost 0 bases, and 5 bases lay between the germline ends. Germline assignment: CDR1 SGDLS and CDR2 YYNGEE. There are 14 residues in the CDR3. This CDR3 reads CASSPVSYNSPLHF. CDR3 DNA: TGTGCCAGCAGCCCCGTCTCCTATAATTCACCCCTCCACTTT.

The rearrangement joins TRBV28 to TRBJ2-3; D may correspond to TRBD1 or TRBD2 (5 bases each). Germline loops: CDR1 MDHEN, CDR2 SYDVKM. The length of the CDR3 is 14 residues. V was cut by 3 bases and J by 0 bases, with 7 bases left in between. The CDR3 sequence is CASSFRGSTDTQYF. Written as DNA, the CDR3 is TGTGCCAGCAGTTTTCGGGGCAGCACAGATACGCAGTATTTT.

V usage is TRBV10-3 and J usage is TRBJ1-1; 11 nucleotides line up with TRBD1. Trimming at V came to 2 bases and at J to 4 bases, leaving 9 bases not matched to a gene. The CDR3 covers 17 residues. Germline V gene sequence: CDR1 ENHRY, CDR2 SYGVKD. The CDR3 region has the DNA TGTGCCATCAGTGAGGGTTTCGGGACAGGGGGATTCACTGAAGCTTTCTTT. Encoded protein: CAISEGFGTGGFTEAFF.

J is TRBJ1-1 and V is TRBV18; D ambiguous. In germline, CDR1 is KGHSH, CDR2 LQKENI. The CDR3 loop spans 14 amino acids. V lost 3 bases and J 0 bases, leaving 8 bases between the germline ends. The CDR3 loop reads CASSPGLLNTEAFF. CDR3 bases: TGTGCCAGCTCACCCGGACTTTTGAACACTGAAGCTTTCTTT.

This chain joins TRBV4-1 and TRBJ2-3; 11 nucleotides line up with TRBD1. The CDR3 loop spans 14 amino acids. The J segment lost 4 bases and the V segment lost 8 bases, leaving 5 bases of the junction unmatched. Germline values: CDR1 MGHRA, CDR2 YSYEKL. The CDR3 reads CASSGTGGADTQYF. The CDR3 DNA sequence: TGCGCCAGCTCGGGGACAGGGGGGGCAGATACGCAGTATTTT.

V gene TRBV5-1 combines with J gene TRBJ2-7; 9 positions match TRBD1. The trim removed 0 bases at V and 5 bases at J, leaving 3 bases unmatched. CDR3 length: 14 residues. Germline V gene sequence: CDR1 SGHRS, CDR2 YFSETQ. The CDR3 DNA reads TGCGCCAGCAGCTTGGTTGGACAGGGGAACGAGCAGTACTTC. As protein: CASSLVGQGNEQYF.

The chain carries TRBV5-1 and TRBJ2-5; possibly TRBD1 for D (7 bases). Trimming stripped 0 bases from V and 6 bases from J, with 12 bases between. The CDR3 sequence is 14 residues long. CDR1 SGHRS and CDR2 YFSETQ come from the germline V gene. CDR3 sequence (DNA): TGCGCCAGCAGCTTGGTGGCAGGGGGGAAGACCCAGTACTTC. Translation: CASSLVAGGKTQYF. Filled out from reference TRBV5-1 and TRBJ2-5, the complete variable domain reads KAGVTQTPRYLIKTRGQQVTLSCSPISGHRSVSWYQQTPGQGLQFLFEYFSETQRNKGNFPGRFSGRQFSNSRSEMNVSTLELGDSALYLCASSLVAGGKTQYFGPGTRLLVL.

V usage is TRBV3-1 (or the pseudogene TRBV3-2) and J usage is TRBJ1-3; 11 nucleotides match TRBD1. The germline V gene has CDR1 LGHDT and CDR2 YNNKEL (reference sequence). This CDR3 comprises 15 residues. Trimming at V came to 0 bases and at J to 8 bases, leaving 3 bases not matched to a gene. The CDR3 bases are TGTGCCAGCAGCCAAGATAGGACAGGGGGCTACACCATATATTTT. It encodes CASSQDRTGGYTIYF.

V usage is TRBV11-2 and J usage is TRBJ2-7, with 8 bases matching TRBD1. CDR1 SGHAT and CDR2 FQNNGV come from the germline V gene. The CDR3 runs to 12 residues. Trimming took 6 bases from V and 6 from J; bases not matched to a gene: 4. Written as DNA, the CDR3 is TGTGCCAGCAGGTATACAGGGGGCGAGCAGTACTTC. This translates into CASRYTGGEQYF.

V usage is TRBV19 and J usage is TRBJ1-4; TRBD1 matches 8 bases. Germline CDR1 is LNHDA and CDR2 is SQIVND (reference sequence). This CDR3 contains 13 residues. The J segment lost 7 bases and the V segment lost 8 bases, leaving 6 bases of the junction unmatched. In DNA, the CDR3 is TGTGCCAGTGCGCAGGGGGCAACTGAAAAACTGTTTTTT. Its translation is CASAQGATEKLFF.

The V gene is TRBV7-2, the J gene TRBJ2-3; no clear D gene. The V gene's germline CDR1 is SGHTA and CDR2 FQGNSA. Trimming left V 1 base short and J 7 bases short, with 9 bases between. The CDR3 is 13 residues long. The CDR3: CASSLVLGNTQYF. The CDR3 region has the DNA TGTGCCAGCAGCTTAGTCCTGGGAAATACGCAGTATTTT.

The chain joins TRBV27 to TRBJ2-7, with D perhaps matching TRBD1 (5 bases). V lost 5 bases to trimming and J lost 4 bases, with 6 bases between them. The CDR3 length is 11 residues. Germline CDR1 and CDR2: MNHEY and SMNVEV (reference sequence). The CDR3 bases are TGTGCCAGCAGTCAGGGTTACGAGCAGTACTTC. It encodes CASSQGYEQYF.

In its sample, this clone was seen once. A junction boundary mismatches the germline segment, possibly from a read error. This chain links TRBV5-4 with TRBJ2-3; TRBD2 matches 11 bases. This CDR3 is 16 amino acids long. Germline assignment: CDR1 SGHNT and CDR2 YYREEE (reference sequence). This CDR3 is CASSGELAGATATQYF. CDR3 DNA: TGTGCCAGCAGCGGCGAACTAGCGGGGGCCACAGCTACGCAGTATTTT.

V gene TRBV12-2 combines with J gene TRBJ1-5. TRBV12-2 is noted as a pseudogene. This CDR3 contains 16 residues. CDR3 DNA sequence: TGTGCAAGTCGCCCTAAGGGTGTTCGGGGAAATCAGCCCCAGCATTTT. This encodes CASRPKGVRGNQPQHF.

The CDR3 region has the DNA TGTGCCAGCACCCCCTATCGCGCCAACAATGAGCAGTTCTTC. Protein: CASTPYRANNEQFF. The rearrangement joins TRBV9 to TRBJ2-1; no firm D call. The CDR3 spans 14 residues. Germline assignment: CDR1 SGDLS and CDR2 YYNGEE. The V and J ends lost 6 bases and 5 bases respectively, with 15 bases between them.

The chain combines TRBV6-5 with TRBJ1-2; no clear D gene. This CDR3 region has 13 residues. V gave up 6 bases and J gave up 4 bases, with 12 bases separating them. The germline gives CDR1 MNHEY, CDR2 SVGAGI. The CDR3: CASSRAGVYGYTF. Here the CDR3 DNA reads TGTGCCAGCAGCCGAGCAGGAGTCTATGGCTACACCTTC.

The V gene is TRBV18, the J gene TRBJ1-4; the match to TRBD1 covers 8 bases. Germline-derived CDR1 and CDR2 are KGHSH and LQKENI. The J segment lost 8 bases and the V segment lost 3 bases, leaving 2 bases of the junction unmatched. This CDR3 spans 13 amino acids. The CDR3 DNA sequence: TGTGCCAGCTCACCGACAGGGGACGAAAAACTGTTTTTT. It codes for CASSPTGDEKLFF.